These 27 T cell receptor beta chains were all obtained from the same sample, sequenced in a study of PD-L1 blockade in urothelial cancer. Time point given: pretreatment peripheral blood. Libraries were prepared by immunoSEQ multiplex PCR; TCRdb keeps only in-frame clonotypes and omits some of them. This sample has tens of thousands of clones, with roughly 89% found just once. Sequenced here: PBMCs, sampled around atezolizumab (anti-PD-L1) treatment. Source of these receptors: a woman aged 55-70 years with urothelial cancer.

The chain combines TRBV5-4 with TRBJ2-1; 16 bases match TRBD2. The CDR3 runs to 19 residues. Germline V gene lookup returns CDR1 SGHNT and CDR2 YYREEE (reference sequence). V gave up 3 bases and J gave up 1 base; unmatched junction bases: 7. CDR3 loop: CASSYPGLAGGPSYNEQFF. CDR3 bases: TGTGCCAGCAGCTATCCGGGACTAGCGGGAGGGCCTTCCTACAATGAGCAGTTCTTC. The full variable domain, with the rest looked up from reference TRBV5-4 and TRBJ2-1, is ETGVTQSPTHLIKTRGQQVTLRCSSQSGHNTVSWYQQALGQGPQFIFQYYREEENGRGNFPPRFSGLQFPNYSSELNVNALELDDSALYLCASSYPGLAGGPSYNEQFFGPGTRLTVL.

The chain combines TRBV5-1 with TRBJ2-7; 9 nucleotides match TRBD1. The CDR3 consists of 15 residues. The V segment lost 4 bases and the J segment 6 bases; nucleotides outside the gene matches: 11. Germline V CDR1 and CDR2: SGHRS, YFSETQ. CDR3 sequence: CASSGGDRVRGEQYF. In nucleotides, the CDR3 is TGCGCCAGCAGCGGGGGGGACAGGGTACGGGGCGAGCAGTACTTC.

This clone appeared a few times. CDR3 loop: CASILALNYEQYF. The CDR3 DNA reads as TGTGCCAGCATACTAGCGCTTAACTACGAGCAGTACTTC. The J gene is TRBJ2-7, the V gene TRBV6-1, with 7 bases matching TRBD2. Germline CDR1 MNHNS, CDR2 SASEGT. The V segment lost 7 bases and the J segment 3 bases; nucleotides outside the gene matches: 6. The CDR3 runs 13 residues.

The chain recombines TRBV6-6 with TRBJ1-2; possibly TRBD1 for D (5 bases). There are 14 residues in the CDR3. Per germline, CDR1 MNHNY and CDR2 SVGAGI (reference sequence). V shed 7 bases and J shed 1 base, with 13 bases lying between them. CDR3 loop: CASTTVALNYGYTF. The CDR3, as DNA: TGTGCCAGCACGACAGTCGCCCTTAACTATGGCTACACCTTC.

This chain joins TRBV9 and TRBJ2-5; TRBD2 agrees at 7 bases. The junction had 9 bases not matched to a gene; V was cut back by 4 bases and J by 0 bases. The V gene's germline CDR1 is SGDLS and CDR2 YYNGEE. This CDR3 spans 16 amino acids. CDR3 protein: CASSLQSGLNQETQYF. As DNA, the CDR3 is TGTGCCAGCAGCCTCCAGTCGGGACTAAACCAAGAGACCCAGTACTTC.

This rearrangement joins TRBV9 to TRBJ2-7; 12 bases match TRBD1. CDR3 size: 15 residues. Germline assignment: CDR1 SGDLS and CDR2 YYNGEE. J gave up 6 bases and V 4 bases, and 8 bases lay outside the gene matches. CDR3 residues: CASSPAGTGGFEQYF. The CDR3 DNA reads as TGTGCCAGCAGCCCCGCCGGGACAGGGGGCTTCGAGCAGTACTTC.

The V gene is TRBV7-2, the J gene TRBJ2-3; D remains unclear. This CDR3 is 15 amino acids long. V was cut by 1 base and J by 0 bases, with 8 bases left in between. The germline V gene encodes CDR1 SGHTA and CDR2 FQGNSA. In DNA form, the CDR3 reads TGTGCCAGCAGCTTAGTAGCCACTAGCACAGATACGCAGTATTTT. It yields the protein CASSLVATSTDTQYF.

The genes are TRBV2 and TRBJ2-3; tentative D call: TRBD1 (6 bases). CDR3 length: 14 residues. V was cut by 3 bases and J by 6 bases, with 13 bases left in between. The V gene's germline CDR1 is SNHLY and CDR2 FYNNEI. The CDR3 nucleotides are TGTGCCAGCAGTGAGGGGACACCCGCGGATACGCAGTATTTT. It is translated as CASSEGTPADTQYF.

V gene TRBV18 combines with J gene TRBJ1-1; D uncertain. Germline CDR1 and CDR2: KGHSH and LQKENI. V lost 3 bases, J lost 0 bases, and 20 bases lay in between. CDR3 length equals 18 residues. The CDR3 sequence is CASSPNVGGYLLNTEAFF. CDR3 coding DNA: TGTGCCAGCTCACCGAACGTGGGAGGGTATTTATTGAACACTGAAGCTTTCTTT.

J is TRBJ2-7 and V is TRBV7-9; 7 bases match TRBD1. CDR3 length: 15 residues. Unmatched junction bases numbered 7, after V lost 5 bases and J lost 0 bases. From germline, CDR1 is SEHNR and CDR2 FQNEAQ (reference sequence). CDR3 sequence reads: CASSQDRPSSYEQYF. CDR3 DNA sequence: TGTGCCAGCAGCCAGGACAGGCCGAGCTCCTACGAGCAGTACTTC.

The CDR3 protein is CASSQGEEVRTNEQFF. The CDR3 nucleotides read TGCGCCAGCAGCCAAGGTGAGGAGGTTCGTACCAATGAGCAGTTCTTC. The V and J genes are TRBV4-1 and TRBJ2-1, with D perhaps matching TRBD2 (5 bases). The length of the CDR3 is 16 residues. V was pared by 1 base and J by 6 bases, with 16 bases between. The germline CDR1 and CDR2 sequences are MGHRA and YSYEKL.

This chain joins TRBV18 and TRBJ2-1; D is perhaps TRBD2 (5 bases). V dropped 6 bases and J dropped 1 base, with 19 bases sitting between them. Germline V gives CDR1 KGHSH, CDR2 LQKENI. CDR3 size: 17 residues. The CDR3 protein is CASSSFDLRASYNEQFF. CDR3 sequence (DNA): TGTGCCAGCTCCTCCTTCGATTTGCGGGCTTCCTACAATGAGCAGTTCTTC.

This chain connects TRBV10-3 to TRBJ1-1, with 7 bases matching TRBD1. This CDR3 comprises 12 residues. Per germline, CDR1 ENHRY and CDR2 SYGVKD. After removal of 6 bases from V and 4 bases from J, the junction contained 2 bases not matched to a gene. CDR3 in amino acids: CAIRGQSTEAFF. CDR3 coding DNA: TGTGCCATCAGGGGACAGAGCACTGAAGCTTTCTTT.

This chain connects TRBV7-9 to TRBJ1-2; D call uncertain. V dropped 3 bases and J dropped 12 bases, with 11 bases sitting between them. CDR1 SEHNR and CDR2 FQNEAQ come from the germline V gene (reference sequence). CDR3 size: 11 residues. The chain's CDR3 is CASSLKGVNTF. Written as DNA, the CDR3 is TGTGCCAGCAGCTTGAAGGGAGTGAACACCTTC.

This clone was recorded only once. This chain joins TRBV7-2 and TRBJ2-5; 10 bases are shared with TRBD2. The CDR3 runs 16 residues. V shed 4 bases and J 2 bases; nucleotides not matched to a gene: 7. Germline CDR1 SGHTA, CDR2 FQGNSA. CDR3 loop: CASSSLLAGPQETQYF. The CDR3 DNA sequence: TGTGCCAGCAGCTCATTACTAGCGGGACCGCAAGAGACCCAGTACTTC.

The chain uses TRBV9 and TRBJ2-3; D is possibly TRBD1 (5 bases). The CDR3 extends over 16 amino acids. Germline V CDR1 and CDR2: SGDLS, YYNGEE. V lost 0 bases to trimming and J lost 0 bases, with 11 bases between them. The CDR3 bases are TGTGCCAGCAGCGTAGTTAGGCAGGGAAGCACAGATACGCAGTATTTT. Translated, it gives CASSVVRQGSTDTQYF.

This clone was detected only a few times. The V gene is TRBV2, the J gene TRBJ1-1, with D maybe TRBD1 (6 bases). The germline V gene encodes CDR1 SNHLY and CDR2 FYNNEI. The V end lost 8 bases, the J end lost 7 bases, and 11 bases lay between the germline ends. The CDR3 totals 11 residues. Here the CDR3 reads CASHGTLEAFF. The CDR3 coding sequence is TGTGCCAGCCACGGGACACTTGAAGCTTTCTTT.

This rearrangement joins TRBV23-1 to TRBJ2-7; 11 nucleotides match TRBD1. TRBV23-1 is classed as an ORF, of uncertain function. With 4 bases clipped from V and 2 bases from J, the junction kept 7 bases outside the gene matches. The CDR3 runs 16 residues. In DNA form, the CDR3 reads TGCGCCAGCAGTCCGGGACAGGGGGTCCCTCCCTACGAGCAGTACTTC. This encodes CASSPGQGVPPYEQYF.

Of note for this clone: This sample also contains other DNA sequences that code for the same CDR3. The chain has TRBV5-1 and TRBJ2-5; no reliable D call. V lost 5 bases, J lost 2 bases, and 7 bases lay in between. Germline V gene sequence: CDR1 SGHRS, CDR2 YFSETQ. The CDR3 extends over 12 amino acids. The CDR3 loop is CASSFRQETQYF. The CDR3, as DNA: TGCGCCAGCAGTTTCAGACAAGAGACCCAGTACTTC. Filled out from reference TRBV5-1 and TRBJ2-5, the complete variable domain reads KAGVTQTPRYLIKTRGQQVTLSCSPISGHRSVSWYQQTPGQGLQFLFEYFSETQRNKGNFPGRFSGRQFSNSRSEMNVSTLELGDSALYLCASSFRQETQYFGPGTRLLVL.

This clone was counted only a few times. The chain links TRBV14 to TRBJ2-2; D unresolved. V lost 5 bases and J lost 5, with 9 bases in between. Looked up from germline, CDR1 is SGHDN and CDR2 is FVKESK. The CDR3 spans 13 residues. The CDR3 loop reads CASSEYSTGELFF. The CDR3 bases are TGTGCCAGCAGCGAATACAGTACCGGGGAGCTGTTTTTT.

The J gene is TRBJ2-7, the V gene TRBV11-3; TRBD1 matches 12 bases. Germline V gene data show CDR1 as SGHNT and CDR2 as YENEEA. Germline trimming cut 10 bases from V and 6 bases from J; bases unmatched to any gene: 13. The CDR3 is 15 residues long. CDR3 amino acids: CATPGQGANIGEQYF. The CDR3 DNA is TGTGCCACCCCGGGACAGGGGGCTAACATTGGCGAGCAGTACTTC.

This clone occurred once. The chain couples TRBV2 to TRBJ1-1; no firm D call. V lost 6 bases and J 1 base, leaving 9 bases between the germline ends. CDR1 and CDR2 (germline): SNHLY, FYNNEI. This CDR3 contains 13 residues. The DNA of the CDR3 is TGTGCCAGCAGAAAAACAGAGAACACTGAAGCTTTCTTT. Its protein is CASRKTENTEAFF. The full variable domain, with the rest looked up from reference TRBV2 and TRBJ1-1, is EPEVTQTPSHQVTQMGQEVILRCVPISNHLYFYWYRQILGQKVEFLVSFYNNEISEKSEIFDDQFSVERPDGSNFTLKIRSTKLEDSAMYFCASRKTENTEAFFGQGTRLTVV.

Here the CDR3 DNA reads TGCAGCGTCTTACCTAGCGGTGTCCACGAGCAGTACTTC. This sequence encodes CSVLPSGVHEQYF. The rearrangement joins TRBV29-1 to TRBJ2-7; 7 bases agree with TRBD2. The length of the CDR3 is 13 residues. V gave up 6 bases and J gave up 5 bases; unmatched junction bases: 10. Germline lookup yields CDR1 SQVTM and CDR2 ANQGSEA.

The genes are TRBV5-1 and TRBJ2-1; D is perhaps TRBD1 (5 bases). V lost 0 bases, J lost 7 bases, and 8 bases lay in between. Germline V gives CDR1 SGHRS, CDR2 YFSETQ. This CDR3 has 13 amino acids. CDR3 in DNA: TGCGCCAGCAGCTTGGCAGGGTTGAATGAGCAGTTCTTC. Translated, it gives CASSLAGLNEQFF.

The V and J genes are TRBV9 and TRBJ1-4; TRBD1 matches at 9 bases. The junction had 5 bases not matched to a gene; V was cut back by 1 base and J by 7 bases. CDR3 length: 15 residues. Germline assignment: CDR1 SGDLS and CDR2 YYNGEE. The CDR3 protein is CASSVRQGQGEKLFF. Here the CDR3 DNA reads TGTGCCAGCAGCGTAAGACAGGGACAGGGTGAAAAACTGTTTTTT. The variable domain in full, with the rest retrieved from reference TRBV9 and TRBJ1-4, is DSGVTQTPKHLITATGQRVTLRCSPRSGDLSVYWYQQSLDQGLQFLIQYYNGEERAKGNILERFSAQQFPDLHSELNLSSLELGDSALYFCASSVRQGQGEKLFFGSGTQLSVL.

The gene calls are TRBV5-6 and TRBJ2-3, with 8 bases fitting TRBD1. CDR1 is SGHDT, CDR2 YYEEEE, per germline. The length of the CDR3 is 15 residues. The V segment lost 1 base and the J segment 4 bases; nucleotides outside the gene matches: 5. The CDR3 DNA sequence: TGTGCCAGCAGCTTGAGAGGCAGGGGGCCAGATACGCAGTATTTT. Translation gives CASSLRGRGPDTQYF.

This CDR3 is CASDPGLAGFMQYF. The CDR3 region has the DNA TGTGCAAGCGATCCGGGACTAGCGGGATTCATGCAGTACTTC. The V gene is TRBV7-9, the J gene TRBJ2-7; TRBD2 agrees at 13 bases. This CDR3 has 14 residues. Per the germline V gene, CDR1 is SEHNR and CDR2 is FQNEAQ (reference sequence).